What follows are 8 T cell receptor beta chains derived from one specimen sequenced in a study of blood T cell repertoires in COVID-19. Profiled with immunoSEQ multiplex PCR; TCRdb holds only in-frame clones, not every one. The profile shows around 75,000 clones, around 80% of them singletons. Sequenced input: peripheral blood. These receptors originate from a man aged 50 to 60 with COVID-19, enrolled during active disease.

The chain is built from TRBV7-2 and TRBJ2-7, with D perhaps TRBD2 (7 bases). Trimming took off 5 bases at V and 3 bases at J, with 17 bases between the two ends. This CDR3 is 15 amino acids long. Germline CDR1 is SGHTA and CDR2 is FQGNSA. CDR3 amino acids: CASSPAPGGHYEQYF. CDR3 nucleotide sequence: TGTGCCAGCAGCCCAGCGCCGGGGGGCCACTACGAGCAGTACTTC.

J is TRBJ2-7 and V is TRBV28, with 12 positions matching TRBD2. CDR3 size: 14 residues. Germline CDR1 MDHEN, CDR2 SYDVKM. V trimming: 6 bases; J trimming: 0 bases; junction bases outside the gene matches: 0. CDR3 DNA: TGTGCCAGCAGGACTAGCGGGAGCTCCTACGAGCAGTACTTC. It yields the protein CASRTSGSSYEQYF.

This clone was seen a few times. This chain uses TRBV10-2 with TRBJ2-7, with 8 bases identical to TRBD1. After removal of 6 bases from V and 6 bases from J, the junction contained 7 bases not matched to a gene. CDR3 size: 13 residues. CDR1 is WSHSY and CDR2 is SAAADI in the germline V gene. CDR3 nucleotide sequence: TGCGCCAGCAGCGGCACGACAGGGGCCGAGCAGTACTTC. It translates to CASSGTTGAEQYF.

CDR3 sequence: CASNRLAGTLNEQFF. CDR3 nucleotides: TGTGCCAGCAATCGACTAGCGGGAACCCTCAATGAGCAGTTCTTC. The rearrangement uses TRBV6-5 and TRBJ2-1, with 11 positions matching TRBD2. This CDR3 region has 15 residues. Looked up from germline, CDR1 is MNHEY and CDR2 is SVGAGI. J was trimmed by 6 bases and V by 7 bases; bases with no gene match: 8.

This chain's CDR3 is CASSVGRERYYEQYF. CDR3 nucleotides: TGTGCCAGCAGCGTGGGGCGGGAGAGATACTACGAGCAGTACTTC. The chain employs TRBV2 and TRBJ2-7, with 7 bases aligning to TRBD2. Germline V gene lookup returns CDR1 SNHLY and CDR2 FYNNEI. The ends lost 6 bases at V and 3 bases at J; junction bases unmatched: 11. The CDR3 covers 15 residues. Full variable domain (remainder filled in from reference TRBV2 and TRBJ2-7): EPEVTQTPSHQVTQMGQEVILRCVPISNHLYFYWYRQILGQKVEFLVSFYNNEISEKSEIFDDQFSVERPDGSNFTLKIRSTKLEDSAMYFCASSVGRERYYEQYFGPGTRLTVT.

This clone was seen once. V is TRBV10-3 and J is TRBJ2-1; D is undetermined. The CDR3 contains 16 residues. CDR1 is ENHRY and CDR2 is SYGVKD in the germline V gene. V lost 7 bases to trimming and J lost 0 bases, with 16 bases between them. The CDR3 here is CAIKKAASSSYNEQFF. The CDR3 DNA reads as TGTGCCATCAAGAAGGCGGCCTCTAGCTCCTACAATGAGCAGTTCTTC.

The chain uses TRBV3-1 (or the pseudogene TRBV3-2) and TRBJ2-1, with 9 positions matching TRBD2. Per the germline V gene, CDR1 is LGHDT and CDR2 is YNNKEL (reference sequence). CDR3 size: 14 residues. The J segment lost 6 bases and the V segment lost 4 bases, leaving 4 bases of the junction unmatched. The CDR3 bases are TGTGCCAGCAGCCCTCTAGCGGGGACCAATGAGCAGTTCTTC. Its translation: CASSPLAGTNEQFF.

J is TRBJ2-1 and V is TRBV7-8, with TRBD1 identical over 7 bases. The CDR3 totals 14 residues. CDR1 is SGHVS, CDR2 FQNEAQ, per germline. J was trimmed by 4 bases and V by 5 bases; bases with no gene match: 5. In DNA form, the CDR3 reads TGTGCCAGCAGCGCGCCACAGGGGTACAATGAGCAGTTCTTC. Translation gives CASSAPQGYNEQFF.